The 26 T cell receptor beta chains presented below share a single source sample, sequenced in a study of T cell responses to AZD1222 COVID-19 vaccine. TCRdb's copy holds only in-frame clones and misses some; the assay was immunoSEQ multiplex PCR. The repertoire holds 150,000 to 200,000 clones, with around nine tenths as singletons. The sequenced sample was peripheral blood, obtained on day 0 of AZD1222 vaccination. The receptors were sampled from an adult in good health.

The chain has TRBV5-1 and TRBJ2-1; D may be TRBD1 (6 bases). CDR1 is SGHRS, CDR2 YFSETQ, per germline. This CDR3 comprises 15 residues. The V end lost 0 bases, the J end lost 4 bases, and 11 bases lay between the germline ends. The CDR3, as DNA: TGCGCCAGCAGCTTGGACAGGGCTCCGTACAATGAGCAGTTCTTC. This gives the protein CASSLDRAPYNEQFF.

The chain is built from TRBV19 and TRBJ1-2; D not resolved. V shed 5 bases and J shed 8 bases, with 12 bases lying between them. Germline V gene sequence: CDR1 LNHDA, CDR2 SQIVND (reference sequence). This CDR3 spans 12 amino acids. DNA of the CDR3: TGTGCCAGTAGTGGTTCTTATGGAGGCTACACCTTC. Its translation is CASSGSYGGYTF.

J is TRBJ2-3 and V is TRBV2; weak D call: TRBD2 (6 bases). Per germline, CDR1 SNHLY and CDR2 FYNNEI. V lost 1 base and J lost 2, with 13 bases in between. This CDR3 is 16 amino acids long. CDR3 DNA: TGTGCCAGCAGTGAAGGGGTAGCGGCAAACACAGATACGCAGTATTTT. It encodes CASSEGVAANTDTQYF.

The rearrangement joins TRBV9 to TRBJ1-3, with unresolved D. Germline-derived CDR1 and CDR2 are SGDLS and YYNGEE. The CDR3 is made up of 15 amino acids. Trimming removed 0 bases at V and 4 bases at J, with 11 bases between. CDR3 protein: CASSVGHGKGNTIYF. The CDR3 DNA is TGTGCCAGCAGCGTAGGGCATGGTAAGGGAAACACCATATATTTT.

The V gene is TRBV30, the J gene TRBJ2-1; TRBD2 matches 7 bases. The CDR3 totals 13 residues. J gave up 7 bases and V 3 bases, and 6 bases lay outside the gene matches. The germline V gene encodes CDR1 GTSNPN and CDR2 SVGIG (reference sequence). The DNA of the CDR3 is TGTGCCTGGAGACCCATCGGGGGGAATGAGCAGTTCTTC. It specifies CAWRPIGGNEQFF.

This sequence joins TRBV30 and TRBJ1-5; perhaps TRBD1 as D (5 bases). The CDR3 runs to 17 residues. In germline, CDR1 is GTSNPN, CDR2 SVGIG (reference sequence). V lost 0 bases and J 4 bases, leaving 19 bases between the germline ends. CDR3 DNA: TGTGCCTGGAGTGTACCGGGACCGTCGAGAAATAATCAGCCCCAGCATTTT. Protein sequence: CAWSVPGPSRNNQPQHF.

This chain links TRBV2 with TRBJ1-1, with TRBD1 as a possible D gene (6 bases). The germline gives CDR1 SNHLY, CDR2 FYNNEI. The CDR3 extends over 15 amino acids. The ends were cut back, 5 bases at V and 5 bases at J, with 18 bases in the middle. CDR3 residues: CASSPAGAVYTEAFF. As DNA, the CDR3 is TGTGCCAGCAGTCCTGCGGGGGCAGTGTATACTGAAGCTTTCTTT.

This clone was counted a few times. This CDR3 reads CASSQFPVNTEAFF. In nucleotides, the CDR3 is TGTGCCAGCAGCCAATTTCCAGTGAACACTGAAGCTTTCTTT. The chain carries TRBV14 and TRBJ1-1; D not resolved. Trimming removed 2 bases at V and 0 bases at J, with 7 bases between. CDR1 and CDR2 (germline): SGHDN, FVKESK. The CDR3 is 14 amino acids.

This clone was counted a single time. The J gene is TRBJ1-1, the V gene TRBV27; 8 bases are a match to TRBD1. Germline values: CDR1 MNHEY, CDR2 SMNVEV (reference sequence). The CDR3 length is 15 residues. V trimming: 2 bases; J trimming: 2 bases; junction bases outside the gene matches: 4. CDR3 loop: CASSLGTGPNTEAFF. CDR3 in DNA: TGTGCCAGCAGTTTAGGGACAGGACCTAACACTGAAGCTTTCTTT.

The CDR3 DNA is TGTGCCAGCAGCTATATTGACAACCCTGAAGCTTTCTTT. Translation: CASSYIDNPEAFF. The chain couples TRBV5-8 to TRBJ1-1; D is unresolved. The CDR3 sequence is 13 residues long. The germline V gene encodes CDR1 SGHTS and CDR2 YDEGEE. V lost 3 bases and J lost 6, with 12 bases in between. The complete variable domain, with remaining parts taken from reference TRBV5-8 and TRBJ1-1, reads EAGVTQSPTHLIKTRGQQATLRCSPISGHTSVYWYQQALGLGLQFLLWYDEGEERNRGNFPPRFSGRQFPNYSSELNVNALELEDSALYLCASSYIDNPEAFFGQGTRLTVV.

This sequence joins TRBV9 and TRBJ2-7; 12 positions agree with TRBD1. The V gene's germline CDR1 is SGDLS and CDR2 YYNGEE. This CDR3 comprises 15 residues. With V trimmed by 4 bases and J by 3 bases, 5 bases remained unmatched. As DNA, the CDR3 is TGTGCCAGCAGCCCGGGGACAGGGGGCGGCTACGAGCAGTACTTC. This translates into CASSPGTGGGYEQYF. Full variable domain (rest looked up from reference TRBV9 and TRBJ2-7): DSGVTQTPKHLITATGQRVTLRCSPRSGDLSVYWYQQSLDQGLQFLIQYYNGEERAKGNILERFSAQQFPDLHSELNLSSLELGDSALYFCASSPGTGGGYEQYFGPGTRLTVT.

The chain couples TRBV7-9 to TRBJ1-5; no clear D. The CDR3 is 12 amino acids. CDR1 SEHNR and CDR2 FQNEAQ come from the germline V gene (reference sequence). The germline V and J ends were trimmed by 4 bases and 5 bases, with 6 bases remaining between them. The CDR3 here is CASSYVDQPQHF. The CDR3 DNA sequence: TGTGCCAGCAGCTATGTAGATCAGCCCCAGCATTTT.

The chain joins TRBV7-8 to TRBJ2-7; 7 positions match TRBD1. The CDR3 has 13 amino acids. Germline V CDR1 and CDR2: SGHVS, FQNEAQ. Trimming removed 4 bases from V and 5 bases from J; junction bases left unmatched: 5. This CDR3 is CASSYNRGHEQYF. The DNA of the CDR3 is TGTGCCAGCAGCTACAACAGGGGCCACGAGCAGTACTTC. Based on the CDR3 plus reference TRBV7-8 and TRBJ2-7, the full variable domain is GAGVSQSPRYKVAKRGQDVALRCDPISGHVSLFWYQQALGQGPEFLTYFQNEAQLDKSGLPSDRFFAERPEGSVSTLKIQRTQQEDSAVYLCASSYNRGHEQYFGPGTRLTVT.

This rearrangement joins TRBV2 to TRBJ2-2; maybe TRBD1 (5 bases). Trimming took 2 bases from V and 0 from J, leaving 13 bases between them. Germline V gene sequence: CDR1 SNHLY, CDR2 FYNNEI. The CDR3 spans 17 residues. CDR3 region: CASSEQTALPNTGELFF. DNA for the CDR3: TGTGCCAGCAGTGAACAGACAGCCCTACCGAACACCGGGGAGCTGTTTTTT.

The V and J genes are TRBV7-8 and TRBJ2-6; tentatively, D is TRBD1 (5 bases). Germline assignment: CDR1 SGHVS and CDR2 FQNEAQ. V dropped 2 bases and J dropped 0 bases, with 17 bases sitting between them. This CDR3 spans 19 amino acids. CDR3 loop: CASSLRLRAHDSGANVLTF. In DNA form, the CDR3 reads TGTGCCAGCAGCTTACGGCTCAGGGCTCATGACTCTGGGGCCAACGTCCTGACTTTC.

The chain has TRBV6-5 and TRBJ1-5; TRBD1 matches 9 bases. V lost 5 bases, J lost 5 bases, and 7 bases stayed unmatched. Germline assignment: CDR1 MNHEY and CDR2 SVGAGI. There are 15 residues in the CDR3. The CDR3 DNA follows: TGTGCCAGCAGTCCGGACAGGGGTTTAGATCAGCCCCAGCATTTT. This codes for CASSPDRGLDQPQHF.

The chain carries TRBV15 and TRBJ2-2; tentatively, D is TRBD1 (6 bases). The V end lost 0 bases, the J end lost 7 bases, and 18 bases lay between the germline ends. This CDR3 has 17 residues. Germline V lookup: CDR1 LNHNV, CDR2 YYDKDF (reference sequence). CDR3 nucleotide sequence: TGTGCCACCAGCAGAGATCGGGCCAGGGGAGTCTTCGGGGAGCTGTTTTTT. As protein: CATSRDRARGVFGELFF.

The chain uses TRBV6-1 and TRBJ1-1; 7 bases align to TRBD1. The CDR3 is made up of 15 amino acids. Per germline, CDR1 MNHNS and CDR2 SASEGT. V shed 1 base, J shed 0 bases, and the junction held 2 bases outside the gene matches. The CDR3 region is CASSEGQGLNTEAFF. The CDR3 nucleotides are TGTGCCAGCAGTGAAGGACAGGGCCTGAACACTGAAGCTTTCTTT.

The chain links TRBV5-1 to TRBJ2-1; 9 nucleotides match TRBD2. CDR3 length: 15 amino acids. Trimming removed 4 bases from V and 4 bases from J; junction bases left unmatched: 6. The germline CDR1 and CDR2 sequences are SGHRS and YFSETQ. DNA of the CDR3: TGCGCCAGCAGCGGGAGCGGGGGGACATACAATGAGCAGTTCTTC. Amino acids: CASSGSGGTYNEQFF.

V is TRBV10-3 and J is TRBJ1-4; D is unresolved. Germline assignment: CDR1 ENHRY and CDR2 SYGVKD. CDR3 length equals 11 residues. V gave up 3 bases and J gave up 5 bases, with 1 base separating them. The CDR3 loop reads CAISENEKLFF. The DNA of the CDR3 is TGTGCCATCAGTGAAAATGAAAAACTGTTTTTT.

This sequence joins TRBV6-1 and TRBJ1-2; 8 positions agree with TRBD1. Trimming at V came to 1 base and at J to 0 bases, leaving 1 base not matched to a gene. Germline CDR1 MNHNS, CDR2 SASEGT. The CDR3 spans 15 residues. In DNA form, the CDR3 reads TGTGCCAGCAGTGAAGGACAGGGGTCTAACTATGGCTACACCTTC. It is translated as CASSEGQGSNYGYTF.

The gene calls are TRBV4-2 and TRBJ1-3; D is undetermined. Germline V gene data show CDR1 as LGHNA and CDR2 as YNFKEQ. CDR3 length equals 15 residues. V lost 1 base and J lost 0, with 7 bases in between. In DNA, the CDR3 is TGTGCCAGCAGCCAAGGGACGGACTCTGGAAACACCATATATTTT. Translating gives CASSQGTDSGNTIYF.

The chain carries TRBV28 and TRBJ1-4; D is uncertain. Trimming shortened V by 2 bases and J by 7 bases, and 14 bases separated the two germline ends. CDR3 size: 15 residues. CDR1 and CDR2 from the germline V gene are MDHEN and SYDVKM. The CDR3 DNA is TGTGCCAGCAGTTTAGATACAGCTGCAGGTGAAAAACTGTTTTTT. Translation gives CASSLDTAAGEKLFF. The full variable domain, in which reference TRBV28 and TRBJ1-4 provide the parts outside the CDR3, is DVKVTQSSRYLVKRTGEKVFLECVQDMDHENMFWYRQDPGLGLRLIYFSYDVKMKEKGDIPEGYSVSREKKERFSLILESASTNQTSMYLCASSLDTAAGEKLFFGSGTQLSVL.

The genes are TRBV3-1 (or the pseudogene TRBV3-2) and TRBJ2-5, with D perhaps matching TRBD2 (7 bases). The CDR3 loop spans 15 amino acids. The germline V gene has CDR1 LGHDT and CDR2 YNNKEL (reference sequence). Trimming shortened V by 4 bases and J by 4 bases, and 16 bases separated the two germline ends. The CDR3 is CASSPGGRGSETQYF. DNA for the CDR3: TGTGCCAGCAGCCCCGGGGGGCGGGGCTCAGAGACCCAGTACTTC.

A few counts support this clone. The V gene is TRBV2, the J gene TRBJ1-2; 8 nucleotides match TRBD1. CDR1 is SNHLY and CDR2 is FYNNEI in the germline V gene. Losses at the gene ends were 5 bases for V and 9 bases for J; bases not matched to a gene: 11. This CDR3 spans 14 amino acids. CDR3 sequence: CASSQGQATISYTF. CDR3 nucleotide sequence: TGTGCCAGCAGTCAGGGACAGGCTACTATTAGCTACACCTTC.

The table lists this clone with a few counts. The DNA of the CDR3 is TGTGCCAGAGCCGACAGGGCGCCAGCCTACGAGCAGTACTTC. This codes for CARADRAPAYEQYF. V gene TRBV5-3 combines with J gene TRBJ2-7; 7 positions match TRBD1. Being an ORF, TRBV5-3 has a function that is uncertain. V shed 7 bases and J 2 bases; nucleotides not matched to a gene: 9. CDR3 length: 14 amino acids.